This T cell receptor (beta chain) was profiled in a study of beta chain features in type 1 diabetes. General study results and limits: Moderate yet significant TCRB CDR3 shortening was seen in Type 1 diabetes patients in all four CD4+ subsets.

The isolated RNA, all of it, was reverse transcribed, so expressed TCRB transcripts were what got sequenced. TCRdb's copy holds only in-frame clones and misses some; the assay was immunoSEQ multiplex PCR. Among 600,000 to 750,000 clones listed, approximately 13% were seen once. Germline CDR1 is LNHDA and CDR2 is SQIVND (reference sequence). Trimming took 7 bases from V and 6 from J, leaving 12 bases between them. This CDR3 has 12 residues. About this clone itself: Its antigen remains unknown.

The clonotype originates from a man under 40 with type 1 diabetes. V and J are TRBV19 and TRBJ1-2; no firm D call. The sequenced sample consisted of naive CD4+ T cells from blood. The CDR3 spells CASMGNSDGYTF. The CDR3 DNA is TGTGCCAGTATGGGGAATAGTGATGGCTACACCTTC.